This T cell receptor (beta chain) is from a study of blood T cell repertoires in COVID-19. Data came from immunoSEQ multiplex PCR; TCRdb stores just in-frame clones and leaves some out. The repertoire holds some 170,000 clones, with 75% to 90% as singletons. The source material was peripheral blood. This clonotype was sampled from a woman aged 40 to 50 with COVID-19, enrolled during active disease.

CDR3 nucleotide sequence: TGTGCCAGCAGCCTTGGACTAGCGGGAGGGGTAGCCAAAAACATTCAGTACTTC. Its translation is CASSLGLAGGVAKNIQYF. This chain links TRBV7-3 with TRBJ2-4, with TRBD2 matching over 15 bases. V was pared by 5 bases and J by 0 bases, with 5 bases of the junction left unmatched. Germline CDR1 and CDR2: SGHTA and FQGTGA. The CDR3 consists of 18 residues.